These 20 T cell receptor beta chains were sequenced from one sample in a study of cytomegalovirus exposure and HLA in healthy donors. The PCR was carried out with 60 Vbeta primers and 13 Jbeta primers. Some clones are missing from TCRdb's copy, which holds only in-frame ones; the method was immunoSEQ multiplex PCR. The sample lists fewer than 250,000 clones; 75% to 80% were seen once. The sequenced sample was PBMCs. These receptors were collected from a male donor in good health and CMV-seronegative.

The chain couples TRBV6-6 to TRBJ2-5; tentatively, D is TRBD2 (6 bases). The germline gives CDR1 MNHNY, CDR2 SVGAGI (reference sequence). This CDR3 is built from 12 residues. Trimming left V 6 bases short and J 7 bases short, with 12 bases between. The CDR3 loop is CASRGGAGTQYF. The CDR3 DNA reads as TGTGCCAGCAGAGGAGGGGCGGGGACCCAGTACTTC.

The chain combines TRBV5-1 with TRBJ1-1; D is ambiguous. In germline, CDR1 is SGHRS, CDR2 YFSETQ. This CDR3 region has 13 residues. Trimming shortened V by 4 bases and J by 1 base, and 8 bases separated the two germline ends. CDR3 protein: CASSLNSNTEAFF. For the CDR3, the DNA is TGCGCCAGCAGCCTCAACTCGAACACTGAAGCTTTCTTT.

The rearrangement links TRBV9 to TRBJ2-5; 8 bases are a match to TRBD1. The CDR3 covers 15 residues. Germline loops: CDR1 SGDLS, CDR2 YYNGEE. Germline trimming cut 4 bases from V and 4 bases from J; bases unmatched to any gene: 9. The CDR3 DNA reads TGTGCCAGCAGCCCAAACCAGGACAGGGTAGAGACCCAGTACTTC. It specifies CASSPNQDRVETQYF.

This clone has a handful of counts. The chain couples TRBV6-6 to TRBJ1-1; D is possibly TRBD1 (5 bases). Germline V gene data show CDR1 as MNHNY and CDR2 as SVGAGI (reference sequence). V was trimmed by 5 bases and J by 1 base, leaving 8 bases between them. This CDR3 has 13 amino acids. This chain's CDR3 is CASSKQENTEAFF. In DNA, the CDR3 is TGTGCCAGCAGTAAACAGGAGAACACTGAAGCTTTCTTT.

In this sample, this clone turned up a few times. The chain couples TRBV28 to TRBJ2-7, with D possibly being TRBD2 (6 bases). Germline loops: CDR1 MDHEN, CDR2 SYDVKM. This CDR3 is built from 16 residues. V was pared by 3 bases and J by 4 bases, with 19 bases between. CDR3: CASSLIRLDLRYEQYF. The CDR3 DNA reads as TGTGCCAGCAGTTTGATAAGACTAGACTTGAGATACGAGCAGTACTTC.

V and J are TRBV27 and TRBJ2-1; 15 bases are a match to TRBD2. The V gene end was trimmed by 5 bases and the J gene end by 8 bases; junction bases not matched to a gene: 10. Germline V gene lookup returns CDR1 MNHEY and CDR2 SMNVEV (reference sequence). The CDR3 has 17 residues. This chain's CDR3 is CASSIGTSGRLLHEQFF. Written as DNA, the CDR3 is TGTGCCAGCAGTATAGGGACTAGCGGGAGGCTCCTCCATGAGCAGTTCTTC.

In its sample, this clone was seen once. The V gene is TRBV15, the J gene TRBJ1-3; weak D call: TRBD1 (6 bases). CDR1 and CDR2 from the germline V gene are LNHNV and YYDKDF (reference sequence). The CDR3 has 16 residues. V lost 5 bases, J lost 7 bases, and 21 bases lay in between. CDR3 region: CATSGGVQGRINTIYF. CDR3 DNA: TGTGCCACCAGCGGGGGCGTTCAGGGGAGAATCAACACCATATATTTT.

V usage is TRBV6-5 and J usage is TRBJ2-7; D remains unclear. The CDR3 runs to 16 residues. V was clipped by 2 bases and J by 3 bases, with 17 bases between them. Germline V lookup: CDR1 MNHEY, CDR2 SVGAGI. This CDR3 reads CASSYVRTSEIYEQYF. The CDR3 nucleotides read TGTGCCAGCAGTTACGTACGTACATCCGAAATCTACGAGCAGTACTTC.

The rearrangement joins TRBV6-5 to TRBJ2-1; 8 nucleotides line up with TRBD2. Per the germline V gene, CDR1 is MNHEY and CDR2 is SVGAGI. V was clipped by 7 bases and J by 6 bases; unmatched bases: 8. The CDR3 length is 14 residues. The CDR3 sequence: CASIDIAGFNEQFF. CDR3 DNA: TGTGCCAGCATCGATATAGCGGGGTTCAATGAGCAGTTCTTC.

The rearrangement joins TRBV18 to TRBJ1-1; maybe TRBD1 (5 bases). The germline V and J ends were trimmed by 2 bases and 7 bases, with 17 bases remaining between them. Germline V gene lookup returns CDR1 KGHSH and CDR2 LQKENI. The CDR3 has 15 residues. CDR3 nucleotide sequence: TGTGCCAGCTCACCAGATCAGGGAGGTTTGGGTGAAGCTTTCTTT. It specifies CASSPDQGGLGEAFF.

V usage is TRBV15 and J usage is TRBJ2-1; 10 positions agree with TRBD1. The length of the CDR3 is 14 residues. J gave up 4 bases and V 9 bases, and 6 bases lay outside the gene matches. The V gene's germline CDR1 is LNHNV and CDR2 YYDKDF (reference sequence). This chain's CDR3 is CATGTGVWYNEQFF. For the CDR3, the DNA is TGTGCCACAGGGACAGGGGTTTGGTACAATGAGCAGTTCTTC. Full variable domain (rest looked up from reference TRBV15 and TRBJ2-1): DAMVIQNPRYQVTQFGKPVTLSCSQTLNHNVMYWYQQKSSQAPKLLFHYYDKDFNNEADTPDNFQSRRPNTSFCFLDIRSPGLGDTAMYLCATGTGVWYNEQFFGPGTRLTVL.

The chain combines TRBV5-1 with TRBJ2-1, with 7 bases identical to TRBD1. Germline-derived CDR1 and CDR2 are SGHRS and YFSETQ. The length of the CDR3 is 15 residues. The junction had 9 bases not matched to a gene; V was cut back by 4 bases and J by 5 bases. The DNA for the CDR3 is TGCGCCAGCAGCCCAAGCAGACAGGGTCACAATGAGCAGTTCTTC. Protein sequence: CASSPSRQGHNEQFF.

The chain is built from TRBV4-2 and TRBJ2-5, with 10 bases identical to TRBD2. CDR3 size: 16 residues. V shed 1 base and J 5 bases; nucleotides not matched to a gene: 7. From germline, CDR1 is LGHNA and CDR2 YNFKEQ. The CDR3 region has the DNA TGTGCCAGCAGCCAAGGGTCTAGCGGGGGAGGGGAGACCCAGTACTTC. It translates to CASSQGSSGGGETQYF.

J is TRBJ2-2 and V is TRBV4-3; 7 nucleotides match TRBD2. CDR1 is LGHNA, CDR2 YSLEER, per germline. The V and J ends lost 0 bases and 2 bases, in that order; junction bases with no gene match: 12. The CDR3 is 19 amino acids. This CDR3 reads CASSQDAAGEPLNTGELFF. CDR3 bases: TGCGCCAGCAGCCAAGATGCGGCGGGGGAGCCTTTAAACACCGGGGAGCTGTTTTTT.

In regard to this clone: This CDR3 is also generated by other DNA sequences in the sample. This sequence joins TRBV25-1 and TRBJ2-6; the D is unclear. The CDR3 spans 13 residues. CDR1 and CDR2 (germline): MGHDK, SYGVNS. Trimming removed 9 bases at V and 2 bases at J, with 8 bases between. Here the CDR3 DNA reads TGTGCCAGTACGGGTACTGGGGCCAACGTCCTGACTTTC. Amino acid sequence: CASTGTGANVLTF.

The V gene is TRBV7-3, the J gene TRBJ2-1; possible D gene TRBD2, 6 bases. This CDR3 region has 13 residues. The V end lost 5 bases, the J end lost 7 bases, and 12 bases lay between the germline ends. CDR1 SGHTA and CDR2 FQGTGA come from the germline V gene. The CDR3 reads CASSSERGNEQFF. The CDR3 nucleotides read TGTGCCAGCAGCAGTGAACGGGGGAATGAGCAGTTCTTC.

The chain employs TRBV13 and TRBJ2-7; 7 bases line up with TRBD2. V lost 2 bases to trimming and J lost 3 bases; unmatched junction nucleotides: 7. The germline gives CDR1 PRHDT, CDR2 FYEKMQ (reference sequence). The CDR3 runs to 15 residues. CDR3: CASSLLLAGGYEQYF. CDR3 sequence (DNA): TGTGCCAGCAGCTTATTATTAGCGGGCGGCTACGAGCAGTACTTC.

The genes are TRBV6-6 and TRBJ1-4; the D gene is possibly TRBD1 (6 bases). Trimming cost V 11 bases and J 7 bases, with 17 bases left between them. The germline CDR1 and CDR2 sequences are MNHNY and SVGAGI (reference sequence). CDR3 length equals 13 residues. The CDR3 nucleotides read TGTGCCGTACACAGGGATCCGAGTGAAAAACTGTTTTTT. This translates into CAVHRDPSEKLFF.

This clone has just one count. This chain's CDR3 is CASSPSGGAKTEAFF. CDR3 coding DNA: TGTGCCAGCAGCCCCAGCGGGGGCGCAAAAACTGAAGCTTTCTTT. The rearrangement links TRBV7-2 to TRBJ1-1; D perhaps matches TRBD1 (6 bases). Trimming stripped 5 bases from V and 5 bases from J, with 18 bases between. Germline V CDR1 and CDR2: SGHTA, FQGNSA. The CDR3 contains 15 residues.

This sequence joins TRBV4-3 and TRBJ1-4; TRBD1 might be the D (5 bases). CDR1 LGHNA and CDR2 YSLEER come from the germline V gene. The ends were cut back, 0 bases at V and 12 bases at J, with 11 bases in the middle. The CDR3 is made up of 13 amino acids. This CDR3 reads CASSQDFRGELFF. As DNA, the CDR3 is TGCGCCAGCAGCCAAGACTTCCGGGGGGAACTGTTTTTT.